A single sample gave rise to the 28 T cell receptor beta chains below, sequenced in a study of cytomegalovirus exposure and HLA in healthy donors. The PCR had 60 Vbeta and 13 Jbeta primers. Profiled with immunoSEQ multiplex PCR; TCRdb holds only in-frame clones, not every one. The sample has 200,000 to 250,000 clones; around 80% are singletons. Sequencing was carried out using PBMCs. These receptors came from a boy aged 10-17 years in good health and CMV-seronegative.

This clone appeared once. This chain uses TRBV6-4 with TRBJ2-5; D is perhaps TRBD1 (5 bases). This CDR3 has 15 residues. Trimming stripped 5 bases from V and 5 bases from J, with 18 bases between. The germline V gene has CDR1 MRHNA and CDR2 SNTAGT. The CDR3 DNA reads TGTGCCAGCAGTCCTACAGGTGTAAGTGCGGAGACCCAGTACTTC. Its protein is CASSPTGVSAETQYF.

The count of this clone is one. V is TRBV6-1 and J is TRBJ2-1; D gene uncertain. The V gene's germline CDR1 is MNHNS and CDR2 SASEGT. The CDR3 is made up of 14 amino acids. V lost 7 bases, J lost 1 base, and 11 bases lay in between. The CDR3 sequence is CASTTIVSYNEQFF. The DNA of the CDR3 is TGTGCCAGCACGACAATTGTGTCCTACAATGAGCAGTTCTTC.

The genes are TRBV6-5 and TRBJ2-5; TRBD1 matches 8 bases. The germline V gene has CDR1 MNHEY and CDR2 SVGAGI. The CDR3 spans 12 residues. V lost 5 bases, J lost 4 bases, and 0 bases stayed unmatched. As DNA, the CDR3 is TGTGCCAGCAGTACAGGGGGAGAGACCCAGTACTTC. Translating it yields CASSTGGETQYF.

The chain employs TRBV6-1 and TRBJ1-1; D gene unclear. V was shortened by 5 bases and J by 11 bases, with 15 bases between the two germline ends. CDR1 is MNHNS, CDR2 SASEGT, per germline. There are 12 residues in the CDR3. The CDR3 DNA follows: TGTGCCAGCAGTTATCAGCGCGCGCAGGCTTTCTTT. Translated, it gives CASSYQRAQAFF.

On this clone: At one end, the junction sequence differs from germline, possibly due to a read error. The CDR3 coding sequence is TGTTCCAGCAGCTTGCGCACGGAGACCCAGTACTTC. Its translation is CSSSLRTETQYF. The V call is TRBV7-9, the J call TRBJ2-5; no reliable D call. CDR3 length: 12 residues. The germline V gene encodes CDR1 SEHNR and CDR2 FQNEAQ (reference sequence).

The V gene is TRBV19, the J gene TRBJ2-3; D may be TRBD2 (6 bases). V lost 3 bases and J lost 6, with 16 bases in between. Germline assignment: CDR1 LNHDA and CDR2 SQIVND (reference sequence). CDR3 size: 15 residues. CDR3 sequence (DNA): TGTGCCAGTAGTATCGTGGGGCCGGAGGGGGATACGCAGTATTTT. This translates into CASSIVGPEGDTQYF. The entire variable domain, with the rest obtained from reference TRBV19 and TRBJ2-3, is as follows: DGGITQSPKYLFRKEGQNVTLSCEQNLNHDAMYWYRQDPGQGLRLIYYSQIVNDFQKGDIAEGYSVSREKKESFPLTVTSAQKNPTAFYLCASSIVGPEGDTQYFGPGTRLTVL.

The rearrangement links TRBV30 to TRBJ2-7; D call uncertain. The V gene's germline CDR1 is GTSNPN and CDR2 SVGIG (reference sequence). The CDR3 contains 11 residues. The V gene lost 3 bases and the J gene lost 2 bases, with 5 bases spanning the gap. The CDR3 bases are TGTGCCTGGAGCGCTACCTACGAGCAGTACTTC. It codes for CAWSATYEQYF.

This chain's CDR3 is CASAVTALTEAFF. CDR3 bases: TGTGCCAGCGCCGTGACTGCCCTCACTGAAGCTTTCTTT. This chain connects TRBV7-6 to TRBJ1-1; D gene ambiguous. The germline V and J ends were trimmed by 8 bases and 4 bases, with 14 bases remaining between them. The CDR3 sequence is 13 residues long. Germline V CDR1 and CDR2: SGHVS, FNYEAQ.

The CDR3 here is CASSFFQGPYNEQFF. The CDR3 DNA reads TGTGCCAGCAGCTTCTTCCAGGGTCCCTACAATGAGCAGTTCTTC. The chain has TRBV11-3 and TRBJ2-1, with D possibly being TRBD1 (5 bases). The germline V gene has CDR1 SGHNT and CDR2 YENEEA. The CDR3 contains 15 residues. V dropped 3 bases and J dropped 2 bases, with 11 bases sitting between them.

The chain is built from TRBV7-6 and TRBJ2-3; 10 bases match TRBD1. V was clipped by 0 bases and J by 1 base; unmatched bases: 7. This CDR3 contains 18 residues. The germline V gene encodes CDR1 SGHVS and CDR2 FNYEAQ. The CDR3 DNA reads TGTGCCAGCAGCTTAGCACCGGGACAGGGGATTGGCACAGATACGCAGTATTTT. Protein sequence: CASSLAPGQGIGTDTQYF. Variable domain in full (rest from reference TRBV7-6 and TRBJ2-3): GAGVSQSPRYKVTKRGQDVALRCDPISGHVSLYWYRQALGQGPEFLTYFNYEAQQDKSGLPNDRFSAERPEGSISTLTIQRTEQRDSAMYRCASSLAPGQGIGTDTQYFGPGTRLTVL.

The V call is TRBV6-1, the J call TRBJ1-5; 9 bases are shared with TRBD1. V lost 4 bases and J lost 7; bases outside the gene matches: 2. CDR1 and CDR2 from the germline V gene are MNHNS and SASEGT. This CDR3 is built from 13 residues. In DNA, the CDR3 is TGTGCCAGCAGTGGGGACAGGGACCAGCCCCAGCATTTT. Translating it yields CASSGDRDQPQHF.

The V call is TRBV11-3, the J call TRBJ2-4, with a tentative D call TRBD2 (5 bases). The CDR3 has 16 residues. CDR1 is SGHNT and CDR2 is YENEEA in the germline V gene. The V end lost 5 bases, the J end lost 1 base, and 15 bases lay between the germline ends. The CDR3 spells CASSRRRGPAKNIQYF. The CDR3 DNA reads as TGTGCCAGCAGCCGCCGTCGCGGGCCCGCCAAAAACATTCAGTACTTC.

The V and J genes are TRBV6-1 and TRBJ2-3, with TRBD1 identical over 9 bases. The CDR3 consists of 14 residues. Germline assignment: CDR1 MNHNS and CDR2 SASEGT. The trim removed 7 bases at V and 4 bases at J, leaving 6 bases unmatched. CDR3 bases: TGTGCCAGCACCACAGGGGGCGCCTCAGATACGCAGTATTTT. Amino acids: CASTTGGASDTQYF.

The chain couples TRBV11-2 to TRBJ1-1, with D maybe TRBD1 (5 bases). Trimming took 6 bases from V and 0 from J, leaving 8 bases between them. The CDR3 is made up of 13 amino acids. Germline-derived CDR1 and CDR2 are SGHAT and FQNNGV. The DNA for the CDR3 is TGTGCCAGCAGTAAGGGGTTGAACACTGAAGCTTTCTTT. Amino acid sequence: CASSKGLNTEAFF.

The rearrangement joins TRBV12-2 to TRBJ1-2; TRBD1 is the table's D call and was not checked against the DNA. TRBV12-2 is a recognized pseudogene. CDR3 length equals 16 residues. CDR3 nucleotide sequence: TGTGCAAGTCGCTCAGGCGGACAGGGTTGTGGCTATGGCTACACCTTC. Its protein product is CASRSGGQGCGYGYTF.

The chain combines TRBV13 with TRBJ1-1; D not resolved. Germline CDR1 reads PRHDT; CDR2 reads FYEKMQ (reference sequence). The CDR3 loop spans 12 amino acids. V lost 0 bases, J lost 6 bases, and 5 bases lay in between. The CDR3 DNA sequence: TGTGCCAGCAGCTTAGGGAGGTCTGAAGCTTTCTTT. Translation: CASSLGRSEAFF.

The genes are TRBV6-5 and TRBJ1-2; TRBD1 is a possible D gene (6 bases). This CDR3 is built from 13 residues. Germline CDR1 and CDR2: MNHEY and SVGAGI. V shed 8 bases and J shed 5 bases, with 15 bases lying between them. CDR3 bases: TGTGCCAGCCGGGGACATGGGATTTATGGCTACACCTTC. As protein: CASRGHGIYGYTF.

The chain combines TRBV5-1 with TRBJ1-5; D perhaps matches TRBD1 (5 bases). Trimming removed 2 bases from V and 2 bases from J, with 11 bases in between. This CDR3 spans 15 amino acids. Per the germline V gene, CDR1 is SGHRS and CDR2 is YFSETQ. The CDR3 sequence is CASSFGGYGNQPQHF. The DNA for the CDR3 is TGCGCCAGCAGCTTTGGGGGGTATGGCAATCAGCCCCAGCATTTT.

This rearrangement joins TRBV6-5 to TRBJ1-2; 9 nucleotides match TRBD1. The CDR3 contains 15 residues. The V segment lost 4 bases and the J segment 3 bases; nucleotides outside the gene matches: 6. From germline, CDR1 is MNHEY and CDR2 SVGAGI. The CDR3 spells CASSSGTGRDYGYTF. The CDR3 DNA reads TGTGCCAGCAGTTCCGGGACAGGGAGGGACTATGGCTACACCTTC.

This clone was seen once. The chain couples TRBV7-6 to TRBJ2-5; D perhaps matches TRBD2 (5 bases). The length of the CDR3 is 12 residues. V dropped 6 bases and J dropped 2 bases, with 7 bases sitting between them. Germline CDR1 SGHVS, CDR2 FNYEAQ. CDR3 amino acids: CASRSGQETQYF. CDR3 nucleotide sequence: TGTGCCAGCAGAAGCGGACAAGAGACCCAGTACTTC.

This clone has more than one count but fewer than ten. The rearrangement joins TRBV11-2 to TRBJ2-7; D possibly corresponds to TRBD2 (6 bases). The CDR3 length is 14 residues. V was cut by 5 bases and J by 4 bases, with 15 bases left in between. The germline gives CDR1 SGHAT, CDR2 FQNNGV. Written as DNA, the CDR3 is TGTGCCAGCAGCCGTGGGCGGGGAGATTACGAGCAGTACTTC. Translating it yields CASSRGRGDYEQYF.

The CDR3 region is CASSLDISEDEQYF. For the CDR3, the DNA is TGTGCCAGCTCACTTGATATTAGCGAAGACGAGCAGTACTTC. This chain joins TRBV18 and TRBJ2-7; possibly TRBD2 for D (5 bases). The CDR3 is 14 amino acids. Trimming left V 4 bases short and J 5 bases short, with 15 bases between. CDR1 is KGHSH, CDR2 LQKENI, per germline.

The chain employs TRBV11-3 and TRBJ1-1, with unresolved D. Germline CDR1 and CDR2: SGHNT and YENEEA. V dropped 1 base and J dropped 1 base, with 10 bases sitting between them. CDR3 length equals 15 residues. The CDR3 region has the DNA TGTGCCAGCAGCTTAGGTCTCCAGTCGAACACTGAAGCTTTCTTT. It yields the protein CASSLGLQSNTEAFF.

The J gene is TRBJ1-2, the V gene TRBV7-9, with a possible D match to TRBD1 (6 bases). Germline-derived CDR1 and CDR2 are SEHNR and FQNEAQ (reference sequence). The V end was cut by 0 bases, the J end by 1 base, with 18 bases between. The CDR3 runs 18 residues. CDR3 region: CASSLAHGGLQINYGYTF. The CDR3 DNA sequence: TGTGCCAGCAGCTTAGCGCACGGGGGGCTGCAGATTAACTATGGCTACACCTTC.

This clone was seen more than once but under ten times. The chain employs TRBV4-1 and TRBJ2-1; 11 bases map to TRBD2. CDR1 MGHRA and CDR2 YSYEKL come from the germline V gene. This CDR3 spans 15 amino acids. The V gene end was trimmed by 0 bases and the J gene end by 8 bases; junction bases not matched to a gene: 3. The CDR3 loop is CASSQDSGGVDEQFF. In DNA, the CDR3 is TGCGCCAGCAGCCAAGATAGCGGGGGGGTCGATGAGCAGTTCTTC.

This CDR3 is CASTPSRGSSTDTQYF. For the CDR3, the DNA is TGCGCCAGCACTCCTAGCCGGGGTTCTAGCACAGATACGCAGTATTTT. The chain combines TRBV5-1 with TRBJ2-3; maybe TRBD2 (5 bases). Germline loops: CDR1 SGHRS, CDR2 YFSETQ. The CDR3 totals 16 residues. The V end lost 6 bases, the J end lost 0 bases, and 17 bases lay between the germline ends.

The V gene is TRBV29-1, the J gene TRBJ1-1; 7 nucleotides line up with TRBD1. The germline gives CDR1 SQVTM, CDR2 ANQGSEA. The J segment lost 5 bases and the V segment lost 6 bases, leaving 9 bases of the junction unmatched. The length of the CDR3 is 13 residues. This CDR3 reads CSVETGFSTEAFF. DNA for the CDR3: TGCAGCGTGGAGACAGGGTTTTCGACTGAAGCTTTCTTT.

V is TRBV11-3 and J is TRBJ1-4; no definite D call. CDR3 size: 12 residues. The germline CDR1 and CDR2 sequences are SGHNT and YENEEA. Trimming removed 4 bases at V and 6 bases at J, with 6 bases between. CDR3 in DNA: TGTGCCAGCAGCTCCGGGGATGAAAAACTGTTTTTT. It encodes CASSSGDEKLFF.